What follows are 25 T cell receptor beta chains derived from one specimen sequenced in a study of cytomegalovirus exposure and HLA in healthy donors. PCR was performed using 60 Vbeta and 13 Jbeta primers. Profiling relied on immunoSEQ multiplex PCR, and the TCRdb table lists in-frame clones only, not all of them. There are around 96,000 clones in the sample; 64% occur only once, and approximately 3% lies in the top ten. The specimen sequenced was PBMCs. The source of these receptors is a man aged 60 to 75 in good health and CMV-seronegative.

This chain uses TRBV6-5 with TRBJ2-2; TRBD2 agrees at 9 bases. CDR1 and CDR2 from the germline V gene are MNHEY and SVGAGI. This CDR3 has 15 amino acids. V dropped 8 bases and J dropped 2; count of bases not matched to a gene: 6. Written as DNA, the CDR3 is TGTGCCAGCCGGCGGGGGGGCGGTAACACCGGGGAGCTGTTTTTT. This translates into CASRRGGGNTGELFF.

In this sample, this clone turned up a few times. The chain has TRBV19 and TRBJ1-1; 7 bases fit TRBD1. The V gene's germline CDR1 is LNHDA and CDR2 SQIVND (reference sequence). V was clipped by 6 bases and J by 4 bases; unmatched bases: 8. CDR3 length equals 14 residues. CDR3 residues: CASRRPGGSTEAFF. The CDR3 DNA sequence: TGTGCCAGTAGACGACCAGGGGGGTCCACTGAAGCTTTCTTT. The full variable domain, completed using reference TRBV19 and TRBJ1-1, is DGGITQSPKYLFRKEGQNVTLSCEQNLNHDAMYWYRQDPGQGLRLIYYSQIVNDFQKGDIAEGYSVSREKKESFPLTVTSAQKNPTAFYLCASRRPGGSTEAFFGQGTRLTVV.

The gene calls are TRBV6-5 and TRBJ2-7; tentative D call: TRBD1 (6 bases). The V gene's germline CDR1 is MNHEY and CDR2 SVGAGI. The CDR3 sequence is 13 residues long. Between the trimmed V and J ends, which lost 10 bases and 5 bases, there was a span of 18 bases. The CDR3 bases are TGTGCCACCAACCAGGGGTTAATGAACGAGCAGTACTTC. Residues: CATNQGLMNEQYF.

The V call is TRBV2, the J call TRBJ1-6; 10 positions agree with TRBD1. V was clipped by 4 bases and J by 7 bases; unmatched bases: 4. The germline V gene encodes CDR1 SNHLY and CDR2 FYNNEI. This CDR3 spans 15 amino acids. The CDR3, as DNA: TGTGCCAGCAGTGGACAGGGGGCCGGGAATTCACCCCTCCACTTT. Amino acid sequence: CASSGQGAGNSPLHF.

The chain carries TRBV10-3 and TRBJ1-1; 9 nucleotides match TRBD1. Germline assignment: CDR1 ENHRY and CDR2 SYGVKD. The CDR3 contains 15 residues. V lost 9 bases and J lost 0; bases outside the gene matches: 8. Here the CDR3 reads CAIGQGLGMNTEAFF. The CDR3, as DNA: TGTGCCATTGGACAGGGGTTGGGAATGAACACTGAAGCTTTCTTT.

The J gene is TRBJ2-2, the V gene TRBV18, with a weak D call TRBD2 (6 bases). The CDR3 consists of 14 residues. Per germline, CDR1 KGHSH and CDR2 LQKENI. V gave up 4 bases and J gave up 2 bases, with 8 bases separating them. The CDR3 bases are TGTGCCAGCTCACTCGGGAGCAACACCGGGGAGCTGTTTTTT. Amino acid sequence: CASSLGSNTGELFF.

The rearrangement uses TRBV11-2 and TRBJ2-1, with D uncertain. V was trimmed by 1 base and J by 9 bases, leaving 10 bases between them. The CDR3 runs to 13 residues. CDR1 and CDR2 from the germline V gene are SGHAT and FQNNGV. The CDR3 bases are TGTGCCAGCAGCTTAGGTCTAGTTAGTGAGCAGTTCTTC. Translating gives CASSLGLVSEQFF.

V usage is TRBV9 and J usage is TRBJ2-1; D perhaps matches TRBD2 (5 bases). With 3 bases removed from V and 8 bases from J, the gap between germline ends came to 18 bases. Germline CDR1 reads SGDLS; CDR2 reads YYNGEE. The CDR3 sequence is 15 residues long. CDR3 DNA: TGTGCCAGCAGCGCATTCATGGGAGAGTGGGATGAGCAGTTCTTC. It codes for CASSAFMGEWDEQFF.

V and J are TRBV5-5 and TRBJ2-3, with TRBD2 matching over 15 bases. The V and J ends lost 4 bases and 3 bases, in that order; junction bases with no gene match: 6. This CDR3 comprises 17 residues. The V gene's germline CDR1 is SGHKS and CDR2 YYEKEE (reference sequence). The CDR3 loop reads CASSQGLAGGGTDTQYF. CDR3 sequence (DNA): TGTGCCAGCAGCCAGGGACTAGCGGGAGGAGGAACAGATACGCAGTATTTT. Complete variable domain (other parts from reference TRBV5-5 and TRBJ2-3): DAGVTQSPTHLIKTRGQQVTLRCSPISGHKSVSWYQQVLGQGPQFIFQYYEKEERGRGNFPDRFSARQFPNYSSELNVNALLLGDSALYLCASSQGLAGGGTDTQYFGPGTRLTVL.

DNA of the CDR3: TGTGCCAGCAGTTTCGGCCTAGCGAACACCGGGGAGCTGTTTTTT. This encodes CASSFGLANTGELFF. This chain joins TRBV28 and TRBJ1-3; no clear D. The J call may be mistaken, given a closer DNA end match to TRBJ2-2. CDR1 and CDR2 from the germline V gene are MDHEN and SYDVKM. The CDR3 sequence is 15 residues long.

The rearrangement links TRBV6-5 to TRBJ2-3; 10 bases line up with TRBD1. The CDR3 consists of 16 residues. V shed 2 bases, J shed 2 bases, and the junction held 4 bases outside the gene matches. The germline CDR1 and CDR2 sequences are MNHEY and SVGAGI. The CDR3 sequence: CASSYIGTGVTDTQYF. Written as DNA, the CDR3 is TGTGCCAGCAGTTACATTGGGACAGGGGTCACAGATACGCAGTATTTT.

The chain combines TRBV28 with TRBJ1-5; TRBD1 agrees at 11 bases. Trimming cost V 0 bases and J 2 bases; bases outside gene matches: 3. CDR1 is MDHEN and CDR2 is SYDVKM in the germline V gene. This CDR3 has 17 residues. This chain's CDR3 is CASSLWLGQGGNQPQHF. CDR3 DNA: TGTGCCAGCAGTTTATGGTTGGGACAGGGGGGCAATCAGCCCCAGCATTTT.

The CDR3 DNA reads TGTGCCAGTCGACGGGGCTACGAGCAGTACTTC. Its translation: CASRRGYEQYF. The V gene is TRBV19, the J gene TRBJ2-7; possibly TRBD2 for D (5 bases). This CDR3 spans 11 amino acids. Per the germline V gene, CDR1 is LNHDA and CDR2 is SQIVND (reference sequence). Trimming took 8 bases from V and 3 from J, leaving 8 bases between them.

V is TRBV7-3 and J is TRBJ2-2; 7 bases match TRBD2. V lost 4 bases, J lost 8 bases, and 10 bases stayed unmatched. Germline V lookup: CDR1 SGHTA, CDR2 FQGTGA. The CDR3 runs 15 residues. DNA for the CDR3: TGTGCCAGCAGCTCAGCCGGGACTAACGTTGGGGAGCTGTTTTTT. Translated, it gives CASSSAGTNVGELFF.

This clone appeared once. The chain combines TRBV29-1 with TRBJ1-1, with D maybe TRBD1 (5 bases). The CDR3 sequence is 13 residues long. The germline gives CDR1 SQVTM, CDR2 ANQGSEA. V dropped 6 bases and J dropped 4 bases, with 15 bases sitting between them. CDR3 amino acids: CSVQRQRGTEAFF. The CDR3 nucleotides read TGCAGCGTCCAGCGACAGCGGGGCACTGAAGCTTTCTTT.

This clone was detected a few times. This rearrangement joins TRBV19 to TRBJ2-2; 8 bases fit TRBD1. V was pared by 6 bases and J by 4 bases, with 10 bases of the junction left unmatched. This CDR3 contains 16 residues. The germline V gene has CDR1 LNHDA and CDR2 SQIVND (reference sequence). CDR3: CASRMTIQGATGELFF. CDR3 DNA: TGTGCCAGTAGGATGACTATCCAGGGGGCCACCGGGGAGCTGTTTTTT.

This chain links TRBV6-4 with TRBJ2-7, with 8 bases lining up with TRBD1. The CDR3 covers 14 residues. Germline V lookup: CDR1 MRHNA, CDR2 SNTAGT. V was pared by 6 bases and J by 4 bases, with 8 bases of the junction left unmatched. The CDR3 loop reads CASRPGGASYEQYF. Here the CDR3 DNA reads TGTGCCAGCAGACCAGGGGGCGCATCTTACGAGCAGTACTTC.

The rearrangement uses TRBV6-6 and TRBJ2-7; D possibly corresponds to TRBD2 (6 bases). Germline V lookup: CDR1 MNHNY, CDR2 SVGAGI (reference sequence). Deletions cut 5 bases from V and 2 bases from J, with 7 bases between. The CDR3 consists of 12 residues. The CDR3 DNA follows: TGTGCCAGCAGTGGCGGGACCTACGAGCAGTACTTC. This codes for CASSGGTYEQYF.

This rearrangement joins TRBV11-3 to TRBJ2-7, with unresolved D. The V gene lost 4 bases and the J gene lost 8 bases, with 9 bases spanning the gap. CDR3 length: 11 residues. CDR1 is SGHNT, CDR2 YENEEA, per germline. CDR3 loop: CASSYSRKQYF. The CDR3 nucleotides are TGTGCCAGCAGCTACAGCAGGAAGCAGTACTTC.

This sequence joins TRBV11-1 and TRBJ1-1, with 8 nucleotides matching TRBD1. J was trimmed by 4 bases and V by 1 base; bases with no gene match: 5. CDR3 length: 15 amino acids. Germline V gene lookup returns CDR1 SGHAT and CDR2 FQDESV (reference sequence). For the CDR3, the DNA is TGTGCCAGCAGCTTAGGACAGGGGATGAGCACTGAAGCTTTCTTT. Translation gives CASSLGQGMSTEAFF.

The table lists this clone with a few counts. The gene calls are TRBV4-2 and TRBJ2-3, with 7 bases fitting TRBD2. V was pared by 0 bases and J by 2 bases, with 8 bases of the junction left unmatched. The CDR3 consists of 17 residues. The germline gives CDR1 LGHNA, CDR2 YNFKEQ. The CDR3, as DNA: TGTGCCAGCAGCCAAGATAGCCAGCGGGGCCACACAGATACGCAGTATTTT. This gives the protein CASSQDSQRGHTDTQYF.

This clone turned up a few times. The J gene is TRBJ2-2, the V gene TRBV11-2; D perhaps matches TRBD1 (6 bases). The V end lost 10 bases, the J end lost 1 base, and 10 bases lay between the germline ends. The germline V gene encodes CDR1 SGHAT and CDR2 FQNNGV. The CDR3 loop spans 13 amino acids. The CDR3 DNA sequence: TGTGCCACTCAAGGGGGGAACACCGGGGAGCTGTTTTTT. This codes for CATQGGNTGELFF.

The rearrangement uses TRBV6-1 and TRBJ2-7; D is perhaps TRBD2 (6 bases). The CDR3 extends over 13 amino acids. Looked up from germline, CDR1 is MNHNS and CDR2 is SASEGT. Trimming stripped 5 bases from V and 3 bases from J, with 11 bases between. DNA for the CDR3: TGTGCCAGCAGTCGGGACTTTAACTACGAGCAGTACTTC. Residues: CASSRDFNYEQYF.

This chain uses TRBV5-1 with TRBJ2-1, with TRBD1 identical over 8 bases. After removal of 4 bases from V and 6 bases from J, the junction contained 9 bases not matched to a gene. CDR3 length: 15 residues. Germline loops: CDR1 SGHRS, CDR2 YFSETQ. CDR3 residues: CASSELQGGGNEQFF. The CDR3 DNA follows: TGCGCCAGCAGCGAATTACAGGGGGGAGGCAATGAGCAGTTCTTC.

The chain links TRBV5-4 to TRBJ1-6, with TRBD1 as a possible D gene (5 bases). This CDR3 comprises 16 residues. Germline V CDR1 and CDR2: SGHNT, YYREEE (reference sequence). V shed 4 bases and J shed 0 bases, with 11 bases lying between them. In DNA form, the CDR3 reads TGTGCCAGCAGCAAGAGCGGGGGCTCCTATAATTCACCCCTCCACTTT. As protein: CASSKSGGSYNSPLHF.